The sequence of this TCR beta chain was determined in a study of T-cell memory formation after mild COVID-19. At least ten counts were recorded for this clonotype. TCRdb fed the 5' RACE reads into MiXCR, producing one record per CDR3 protein. The sample has about 270,000 distinct CDR3 sequences; about a sixth are singletons. Sequenced: PBMCs or a T cell subset sorted from them (not recorded which). The source of this sequence is a young man who had mild COVID-19 (a few samples of this study predate the infection). Cell type and time point are not known.

Here the CDR3 reads CASSLVGRDGDTQYF. Here the CDR3 DNA reads TGCGCCAGCAGCTTGGTCGGCAGGGATGGAGATACGCAGTATTTT. The gene calls are TRBV5-1 and TRBJ2-3; possibly TRBD1 for D (5 bases). V was pared by 0 bases and J by 5 bases, with 13 bases between. The CDR3 spans 15 residues. Germline V lookup: CDR1 SGHRS, CDR2 YFSETQ.